Following are 8 T cell receptor beta chains from one sample sequenced in a study of T cells in Graves' hyperthyroidism and ophthalmopathy. The TCR beta CDR3 regions underwent amplification using RNA transcripts as the source. When the TCR CDR3 underwent first-round RT-PCR, the HTBI primer set was used. Using its own MiXCR run on the multiplex PCR reads, TCRdb lists one record per CDR3 protein. The sample lists 350,000 to 450,000 distinct CDR3 sequences, roughly a sixth occurring once. The sequencing input was blood. These receptors all stem from a woman in her 30s with Graves' hyperthyroidism that later progressed to Graves' ophthalmopathy.

The chain joins TRBV19 to TRBJ2-7, with D maybe TRBD1 (5 bases). The V gene's germline CDR1 is LNHDA and CDR2 SQIVND (reference sequence). There are 14 residues in the CDR3. V shed 5 bases and J shed 7 bases, with 18 bases lying between them. The CDR3 bases are TGTGCCAGTAGTCCTTCCAGGGATTTCGAGGAGCAGTACTTC. Translated, it gives CASSPSRDFEEQYF. The full variable domain, rest sourced from reference TRBV19 and TRBJ2-7, is DGGITQSPKYLFRKEGQNVTLSCEQNLNHDAMYWYRQDPGQGLRLIYYSQIVNDFQKGDIAEGYSVSREKKESFPLTVTSAQKNPTAFYLCASSPSRDFEEQYFGPGTRLTVT.

The sample holds a few counts of this clonotype. The chain joins TRBV6-2 or TRBV6-3 to TRBJ2-2, with 8 bases identical to TRBD2. The CDR3 runs to 15 residues. J gave up 6 bases and V 1 base, and 4 bases lay outside the gene matches. Per germline, CDR1 MNHEY and CDR2 SVGEGT. CDR3 sequence (DNA): TGTGCCAGCAGTTACTTCGGGGGGGCACCCGGGGAGCTGTTTTTT. This gives the protein CASSYFGGAPGELFF.

This clonotype has only a few counts. A read error may account for a junction end that differs from germline. V gene TRBV19 combines with J gene TRBJ1-5, with a tentative D call TRBD1 (6 bases). Germline V gene lookup returns CDR1 LNHDA and CDR2 SQIVND (reference sequence). This CDR3 contains 15 residues. Here the CDR3 reads CAGSRIRTENQPQHF. The CDR3 DNA is TGTGCCGGTAGCCGGATAAGGACAGAGAATCAGCCCCAGCATTTT.

V is TRBV28 and J is TRBJ2-7, with 11 bases fitting TRBD2. This CDR3 comprises 15 residues. Per the germline V gene, CDR1 is MDHEN and CDR2 is SYDVKM. V dropped 6 bases and J dropped 5; count of bases not matched to a gene: 9. The CDR3 sequence: CASSFSGRALNEQYF. Written as DNA, the CDR3 is TGTGCCAGCAGCTTTAGCGGGAGGGCCTTAAACGAGCAGTACTTC.

This clonotype has ten or more counts. The chain has TRBV6-2 or TRBV6-3 and TRBJ1-2; no firm D call. The CDR3 consists of 14 residues. The V gene's germline CDR1 is MNHEY and CDR2 SVGEGT. The V gene lost 2 bases and the J gene lost 5 bases, with 12 bases spanning the gap. The CDR3 nucleotides read TGTGCCAGCAGTTACATCCCCATACTTTATGGCTACACCTTC. Translating gives CASSYIPILYGYTF.

This clonotype came up a few times. The chain employs TRBV5-1 and TRBJ1-1; D remains unclear. Per the germline V gene, CDR1 is SGHRS and CDR2 is YFSETQ. V lost 4 bases and J lost 1, with 17 bases in between. The CDR3 runs 16 residues. The CDR3 region has the DNA TGCGCCAGCAGCCTGGACGCGACAAAAGGGAACACTGAAGCTTTCTTT. It translates to CASSLDATKGNTEAFF.

This clonotype was seen at least ten times. Here the CDR3 reads CASSFRLPNTEAFF. In nucleotides, the CDR3 is TGTGCCAGCAGCTTTAGGTTACCTAACACTGAAGCTTTCTTT. This chain uses TRBV5-6 with TRBJ1-1; unclear D gene. This CDR3 region has 14 residues. CDR1 and CDR2 (germline): SGHDT, YYEEEE. Trimming took off 2 bases at V and 2 bases at J, with 10 bases between the two ends.

This clonotype was observed a few times. The J gene is TRBJ1-3, the V gene TRBV19; D not certain. Germline V gene data show CDR1 as LNHDA and CDR2 as SQIVND (reference sequence). This CDR3 contains 14 residues. Trimming removed 5 bases from V and 0 bases from J, with 8 bases in between. The CDR3 DNA follows: TGTGCCAGTAGTCGGGGAATCTCTGGAAACACCATATATTTT. This translates into CASSRGISGNTIYF.